The 20 T cell receptor beta chains below were found in one sample sequenced in a study of tumor-infiltrating lymphocytes in primary liver carcinoma. The researchers produced TCR beta cDNA from roughly 550 ng total RNA with a constant-region primer. TCR beta libraries came from three nested multiplex PCR rounds using slightly modified ARM-PCR. Forward primers for TRBV1-TRBV30 and a C-beta reverse primer served the first two PCR rounds, at about 10 cycles each. Each CDR3 protein gets one entry after TCRdb re-called the multiplex PCR reads with MiXCR. The sample includes hundreds of thousands of distinct CDR3 sequences, around three fifths of them seen just once. It was unsorted whole blood that yielded blood RNA, and germline DNA was also extracted. The specimen was peripheral blood. All receptors derive from a woman aged 30 to 39 with primary liver carcinoma and hepatitis B virus infection.

The chain employs TRBV4-3 and TRBJ2-5; either TRBD1 or TRBD2 may supply D (5 bases each). Trimming removed 0 bases from V and 9 bases from J, with 17 bases in between. Looked up from germline, CDR1 is LGHNA and CDR2 is YSLEER. This CDR3 has 15 residues. CDR3 DNA sequence: TGCGCCAGCAGCCAAGAAAGGGACCCTCTAATGGCCCAGTACTTC. Translating it yields CASSQERDPLMAQYF.

Concerning this clonotype: Mismatch with germline at one junction end may stem from a read error. CDR3 DNA: TGTGCCTGCAGCCCCCCTGGACAGGGAGTTGGGAAAGAGGCCCAATACTTC. Its protein is CACSPPGQGVGKEAQYF. This rearrangement joins TRBV11-2 to TRBJ2-5; 8 bases are a match to TRBD1. The CDR3 is 17 residues long. Germline V gene sequence: CDR1 SGHAT, CDR2 FQNNGV.

A note on this clonotype: This could be a read error, since a much larger clone is one nucleotide away. The rearrangement uses TRBV12-3 or TRBV12-4 and TRBJ1-4; D is unresolved. CDR3 size: 12 residues. CDR3 amino acids: CANSRETGQLFF. DNA of the CDR3: TGTGCCAACAGTCGTGAAACCGGACAACTGTTTTTT.

The V call is TRBV28, the J call TRBJ1-5; D remains unclear. CDR3 length: 14 amino acids. Between the trimmed V and J ends, which lost 9 bases and 1 base, there was a span of 13 bases. Germline CDR1 MDHEN, CDR2 SYDVKM. The chain's CDR3 is CASSEELSNQPQHF. CDR3 nucleotides: TGTGCCAGTTCGGAGGAACTAAGCAATCAGCCCCAGCATTTT.

This clonotype was seen a handful of times. The chain employs TRBV12-3 or TRBV12-4 and TRBJ1-2; 10 nucleotides match TRBD1. This CDR3 region has 14 residues. The ends lost 3 bases at V and 8 bases at J; junction bases unmatched: 6. The CDR3 loop reads CASSFGTGASGYTF. DNA of the CDR3: TGTGCCAGCAGTTTTGGGACAGGGGCTTCGGGCTACACCTTC.

In regard to this clonotype: One end of the junction fails to match germline, which may point to a read error. The gene calls are TRBV12-3 or TRBV12-4 and TRBJ2-1, with a weak D call TRBD1 (5 bases). There are 15 residues in the CDR3. The CDR3 region is CTSSPRPGAVSEQFF. DNA for the CDR3: TGTACCAGCAGTCCCCGGCCTGGGGCTGTCAGTGAGCAGTTCTTC.

V and J are TRBV4-1 and TRBJ1-4, with TRBD1 matching over 12 bases. In germline, CDR1 is MGHRA, CDR2 YSYEKL. This CDR3 is built from 18 residues. The V and J ends lost 3 bases and 4 bases, in that order; junction bases with no gene match: 9. CDR3 DNA: TGCGCCAGCAGCCACGAGGGACAGGGGGCATGGGATAATGAAAAACTGTTTTTT. Translating it yields CASSHEGQGAWDNEKLFF.

The table lists this clonotype with many counts. The gene calls are TRBV11-3 and TRBJ2-3; 9 nucleotides align to TRBD2. Germline lookup yields CDR1 SGHNT and CDR2 YENEEA. J lost 0 bases, V lost 8 bases, and 12 bases had no gene match. The CDR3 consists of 17 residues. DNA for the CDR3: TGTGCCAGCGGAGCGGGAGGAGACCAACTTAGCACAGATACGCAGTATTTT. This sequence encodes CASGAGGDQLSTDTQYF.

The sample holds a few counts of this clonotype. Just one base apart from a much larger clone, this may be a read error. The genes are TRBV29-1 and TRBJ2-3; perhaps TRBD1 as D (5 bases). CDR1 and CDR2 (germline): SQVTM, ANQGSEA. CDR3 length equals 13 residues. CDR3 amino acids: CSVELSGTGTQYF. CDR3 DNA sequence: TGCAGCGTTGAGTTATCGGGCACAGGTACGCAGTATTTT.

To note about this clonotype: A much more abundant neighbour one base away suggests this may be a read error. The chain recombines TRBV12-3 or TRBV12-4 with TRBJ2-3, with TRBD2 identical over 13 bases. CDR3 length: 16 amino acids. The CDR3 nucleotides read TGTGCCAGCAGTTTTACTAGCGGGAGGGCCACAGATAAGCAGTATTTT. It encodes CASSFTSGRATDKQYF.

The chain carries TRBV5-4 and TRBJ2-1; 9 bases map to TRBD1. Germline assignment: CDR1 SGHNT and CDR2 YYREEE (reference sequence). The CDR3 length is 15 residues. The V segment lost 5 bases and the J segment 3 bases; nucleotides outside the gene matches: 6. The CDR3 DNA reads TGTGCCAGCAGACCTGGGACAGGGAACTACAATGAGCAGTTCTTC. The encoded protein is CASRPGTGNYNEQFF. Full variable domain (outside the CDR3, taken from reference TRBV5-4 and TRBJ2-1): ETGVTQSPTHLIKTRGQQVTLRCSSQSGHNTVSWYQQALGQGPQFIFQYYREEENGRGNFPPRFSGLQFPNYSSELNVNALELDDSALYLCASRPGTGNYNEQFFGPGTRLTVL.

In its sample, this clonotype was seen once. J is TRBJ2-2 and V is TRBV11-2, with 9 nucleotides matching TRBD2. This CDR3 is built from 16 residues. With 7 bases clipped from V and 6 bases from J, the junction kept 12 bases outside the gene matches. The germline gives CDR1 SGHAT, CDR2 FQNNGV. For the CDR3, the DNA is TGTGCCAGCAACTCGGTAGCGGGAGAGTTGGCCGGGGAGCTGTTTTTT. Translated, it gives CASNSVAGELAGELFF.

This chain links TRBV12-5 with TRBJ1-5, with D possibly being TRBD1 (5 bases). Germline V gene data show CDR1 as LGHNT and CDR2 as FRNRAP. The CDR3 is 17 residues long. The CDR3 protein is CVRGLRTAGLGNQPQHF. The CDR3 bases are TGTGTTCGTGGTTTGAGGACTGCGGGGCTCGGCAATCAGCCCCAGCATTTT.

As for this clonotype: At one end, the junction sequence differs from germline, possibly due to a read error. The rearrangement uses TRBV5-6 and TRBJ1-1; the match to TRBD1 covers 7 bases. The V gene's germline CDR1 is SGHDT and CDR2 YYEEEE. This CDR3 contains 15 residues. The CDR3 loop is CASSLAGGRLTEASF. The CDR3 region has the DNA TGTGCCAGCAGCTTGGCAGGGGGGCGCCTCACTGAAGCTTCCTTT.

This chain uses TRBV30 with TRBJ1-4, with 7 nucleotides matching TRBD1. The V gene end was trimmed by 0 bases and the J gene end by 5 bases; junction bases not matched to a gene: 6. This CDR3 comprises 15 residues. Germline lookup yields CDR1 GTSNPN and CDR2 SVGIG (reference sequence). In nucleotides, the CDR3 is TGTGCCTGGAGTGTTAAGGGACAGAAAAATGAAAAACTGTTTTTT. Protein sequence: CAWSVKGQKNEKLFF.

This chain uses TRBV5-4 with TRBJ1-2; D not certain. The CDR3 has 14 residues. Germline V CDR1 and CDR2: SGHNT, YYREEE (reference sequence). Trimming took off 2 bases at V and 7 bases at J, with 15 bases between the two ends. CDR3 sequence reads: CASSLRYSTIGYTF. CDR3 sequence (DNA): TGTGCCAGCAGCTTACGGTACTCGACTATTGGCTACACCTTC.

Comment on this clonotype: This may come from a read error, since a much larger clone is one base off. This chain joins TRBV12-3 or TRBV12-4 and TRBJ2-6; D not certain. The CDR3 runs 12 residues. V lost 10 bases to trimming and J lost 4 bases, with 8 bases between them. The CDR3 spells CATWAGANVLTF. Written as DNA, the CDR3 is TGTGCCACATGGGCGGGGGCCAACGTCCTGACTTTC.

V gene TRBV28 combines with J gene TRBJ1-2; unclear D gene. The CDR3 consists of 11 residues. Trimming shortened V by 3 bases and J by 5 bases, and 4 bases separated the two germline ends. Per germline, CDR1 MDHEN and CDR2 SYDVKM. The chain's CDR3 is CASSLKYGYTF. CDR3 sequence (DNA): TGTGCCAGCAGTTTGAAGTATGGCTACACCTTC.

This chain uses TRBV30 with TRBJ2-1; perhaps TRBD2 as D (6 bases). Germline-derived CDR1 and CDR2 are GTSNPN and SVGIG (reference sequence). CDR3 size: 17 residues. The V and J ends lost 0 bases and 1 base respectively, with 16 bases between them. The chain's CDR3 is CAWSVLLPGRSYNEQFF. The CDR3 DNA follows: TGTGCCTGGAGTGTACTCCTCCCCGGGAGATCCTACAATGAGCAGTTCTTC.

Turning to this clonotype: A read error is possible here, since a much larger clone lies one base away. This chain joins TRBV7-9 and TRBJ2-7; weak D call: TRBD1 (5 bases). Trimming stripped 5 bases from V and 0 bases from J, with 17 bases between. CDR3 length: 16 amino acids. Germline-derived CDR1 and CDR2 are SEHNR and FQNEAQ (reference sequence). In DNA form, the CDR3 reads TGTGCCAGCAGCATGCGTGGGGCAGGATCCTCCTACGAGCAGTACTTC. Translation gives CASSMRGAGSSYEQYF.